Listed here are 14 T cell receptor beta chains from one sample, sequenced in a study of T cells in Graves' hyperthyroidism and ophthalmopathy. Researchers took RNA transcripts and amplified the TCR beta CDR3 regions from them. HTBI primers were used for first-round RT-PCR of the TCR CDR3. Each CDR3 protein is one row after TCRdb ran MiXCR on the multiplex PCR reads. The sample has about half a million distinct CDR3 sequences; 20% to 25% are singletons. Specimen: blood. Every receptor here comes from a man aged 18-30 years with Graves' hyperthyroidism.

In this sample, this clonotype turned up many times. The CDR3: CASSIDPGEAFF. CDR3 DNA: TGTGCCAGTAGTATAGATCCAGGGGAAGCTTTCTTT. J is TRBJ1-1 and V is TRBV19; D perhaps matches TRBD1 (5 bases). Germline values: CDR1 LNHDA, CDR2 SQIVND (reference sequence). CDR3 length equals 12 residues. V was cut by 0 bases and J by 8 bases, with 7 bases left in between.

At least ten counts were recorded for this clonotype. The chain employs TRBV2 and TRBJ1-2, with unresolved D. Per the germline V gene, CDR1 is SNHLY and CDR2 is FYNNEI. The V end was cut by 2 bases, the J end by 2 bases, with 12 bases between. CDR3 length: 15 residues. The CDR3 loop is CASSERELGNYGYTF. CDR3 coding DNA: TGTGCCAGCAGTGAACGGGAACTGGGAAACTATGGCTACACCTTC.

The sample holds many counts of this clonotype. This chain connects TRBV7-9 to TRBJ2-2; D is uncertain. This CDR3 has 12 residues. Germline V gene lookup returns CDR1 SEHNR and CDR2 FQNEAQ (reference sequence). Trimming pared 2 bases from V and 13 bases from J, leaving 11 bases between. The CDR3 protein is CASSLFDWWLFF. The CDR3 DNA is TGTGCCAGCAGCTTATTTGACTGGTGGCTGTTTTTT.

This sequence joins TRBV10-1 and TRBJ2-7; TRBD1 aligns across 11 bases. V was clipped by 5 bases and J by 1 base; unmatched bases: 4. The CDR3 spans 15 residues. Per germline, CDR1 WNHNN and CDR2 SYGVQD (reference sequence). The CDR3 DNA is TGCGCCAGCAGTTCGGGACAGGGGGTTTCCTACGAGCAGTACTTC. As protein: CASSSGQGVSYEQYF.

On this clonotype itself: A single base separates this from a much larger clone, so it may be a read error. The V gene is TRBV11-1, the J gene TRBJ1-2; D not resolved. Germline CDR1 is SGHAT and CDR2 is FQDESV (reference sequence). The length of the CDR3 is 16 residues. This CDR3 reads CASSPDRGVGRNGDTF. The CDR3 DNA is TGTGCCAGCAGCCCTGACCGTGGTGTCGGAAGAAATGGCGACACCTTC.

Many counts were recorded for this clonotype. DNA for the CDR3: TGCGCCAGCAGCTTGGAAGGGAATGGCGGCTACACCTTC. Translation gives CASSLEGNGGYTF. The rearrangement uses TRBV5-1 and TRBJ1-2; D ambiguous. Trimming stripped 0 bases from V and 8 bases from J, with 11 bases between. The CDR3 is 13 residues long. Germline CDR1 SGHRS, CDR2 YFSETQ.

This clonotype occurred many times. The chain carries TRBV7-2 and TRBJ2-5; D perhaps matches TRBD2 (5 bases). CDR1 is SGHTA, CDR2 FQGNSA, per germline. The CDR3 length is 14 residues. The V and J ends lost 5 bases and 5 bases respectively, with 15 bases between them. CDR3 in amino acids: CASSPLSRGETQYF. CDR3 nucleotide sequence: TGTGCCAGCAGCCCCCTGTCACGCGGGGAGACCCAGTACTTC.

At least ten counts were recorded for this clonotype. The CDR3 DNA sequence: TGTGCCAGCAGTTTTGGAGGGTTTAATTCACCCCTCCACTTT. Its protein product is CASSFGGFNSPLHF. The chain uses TRBV12-3 or TRBV12-4 and TRBJ1-6; D is uncertain. CDR3 length equals 14 residues. Between the trimmed V and J ends, which lost 3 bases and 6 bases, there was a span of 9 bases.

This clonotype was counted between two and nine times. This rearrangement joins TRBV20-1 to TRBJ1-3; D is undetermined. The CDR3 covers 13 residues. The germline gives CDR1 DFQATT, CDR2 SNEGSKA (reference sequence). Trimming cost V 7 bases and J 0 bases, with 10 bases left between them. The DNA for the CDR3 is TGCAGTGTCAAACGGGACTCTGGAAACACCATATATTTT. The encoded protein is CSVKRDSGNTIYF.

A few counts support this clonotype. CDR3 residues: CASSQRDRAYEQYF. CDR3 DNA sequence: TGTGCCAGCAGCCAAAGGGACAGGGCCTACGAGCAGTACTTC. The rearrangement links TRBV3-1 to TRBJ2-7, with 9 bases identical to TRBD1. The trim removed 2 bases at V and 2 bases at J, leaving 1 base unmatched. This CDR3 has 14 residues. Germline V gene data show CDR1 as LGHDT and CDR2 as YNNKEL (reference sequence).

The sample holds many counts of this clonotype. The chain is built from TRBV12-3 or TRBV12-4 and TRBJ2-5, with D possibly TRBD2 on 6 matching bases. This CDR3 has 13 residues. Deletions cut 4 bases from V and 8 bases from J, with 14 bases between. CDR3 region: CASSWTTEETQYF. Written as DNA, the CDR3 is TGTGCCAGCAGTTGGACTACAGAGGAAACCCAGTACTTC.

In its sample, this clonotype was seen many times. The DNA of the CDR3 is TGTGCCAGCAGCTTACACAGGGGGCATGGCTACACCTTC. Protein product: CASSLHRGHGYTF. The chain recombines TRBV13 with TRBJ1-2, with 9 bases aligning to TRBD1. The V segment lost 2 bases and the J segment 6 bases; nucleotides outside the gene matches: 1. The CDR3 totals 13 residues. Germline V gene data show CDR1 as PRHDT and CDR2 as FYEKMQ (reference sequence).

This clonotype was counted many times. CDR3 sequence: CASSLMGTEAFF. The CDR3 DNA reads as TGTGCCAGCAGCTTAATGGGCACTGAAGCTTTCTTT. J is TRBJ1-1 and V is TRBV7-2; D unresolved. CDR1 is SGHTA and CDR2 is FQGNSA in the germline V gene. The germline V and J ends were trimmed by 2 bases and 4 bases, with 5 bases remaining between them. The CDR3 extends over 12 amino acids.

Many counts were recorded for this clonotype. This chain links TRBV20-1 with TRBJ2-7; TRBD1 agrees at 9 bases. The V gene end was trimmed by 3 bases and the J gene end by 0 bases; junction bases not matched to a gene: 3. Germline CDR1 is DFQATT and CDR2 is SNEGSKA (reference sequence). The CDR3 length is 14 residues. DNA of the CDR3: TGCAGTGCTAGGGGACAGGGCAGCTCCTACGAGCAGTACTTC. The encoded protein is CSARGQGSSYEQYF.